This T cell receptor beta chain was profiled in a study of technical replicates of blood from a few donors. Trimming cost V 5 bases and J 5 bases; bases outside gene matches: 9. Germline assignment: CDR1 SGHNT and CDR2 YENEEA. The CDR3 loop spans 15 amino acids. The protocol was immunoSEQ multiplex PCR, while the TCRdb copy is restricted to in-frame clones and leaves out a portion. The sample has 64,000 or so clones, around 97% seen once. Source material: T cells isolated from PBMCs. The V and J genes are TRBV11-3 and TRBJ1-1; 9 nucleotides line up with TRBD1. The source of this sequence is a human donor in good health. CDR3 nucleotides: TGTGCCAGCAGCCGTTTAGGGACAGGGCGGACTGAAGCTTTCTTT. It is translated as CASSRLGTGRTEAFF.